The rows below give T cell receptor beta chains drawn from one sample of a study of cytomegalovirus exposure and HLA in healthy donors. Assay: immunoSEQ multiplex PCR; the TCRdb copy retains only in-frame clones and omits some. The table lists roughly 150,000 clones, almost 75% of them singletons. Input material: PBMCs. These receptors were obtained from a woman under 30 in good health and CMV-seropositive. Both conserved end residues are part of each CDR3. Each record gives: CDR3 protein, CDR3 DNA, J gene, clone size, CDR3 length, V gene, D gene. A D gene is named only where the DNA matches it firmly. A clone size is listed for some rows: how often the clone was seen (once, few, many), or a class if it is expanded.

CDR3: CASSSILYPRGYTF
DNA: TGTGCCAGCAGCTCAATTCTATACCCCCGAGGCTACACCTTC
J: TRBJ1-2
size: -
length: 14
V: TRBV7-2
D: -

CDR3: CASSIRPGAKVEAFF
DNA: TGTGCCAGTAGTATAAGGCCAGGGGCTAAAGTTGAAGCTTTCTTT
J: TRBJ1-1
size: -
length: 15
V: TRBV19
D: -

CDR3: CASSEVGARQPQHF
DNA: TGTGCCAGCAGTGAAGTGGGGGCGAGGCAGCCCCAGCATTTT
J: TRBJ1-5
size: -
length: 14
V: TRBV2
D: -

CDR3: CASSLDSSTYNEQFF
DNA: TGTGCCAGCAGTCTAGACAGCTCAACCTACAATGAGCAGTTCTTC
J: TRBJ2-1
size: -
length: 15
V: TRBV7-6
D: -

CDR3: CASSSEPPGNTEAFF
DNA: TGTGCCAGCAGCTCCGAGCCCCCCGGTAACACTGAAGCTTTCTTT
J: TRBJ1-1
size: -
length: 15
V: TRBV7-3
D: -

CDR3: CASSSTAGLLITEAFF
DNA: TGTGCCAGCAGCTCCACGGCAGGGCTACTGATCACTGAAGCTTTCTTT
J: TRBJ1-1
size: -
length: 16
V: TRBV5-6
D: -

CDR3: CASSKDTGGLGNEQFF
DNA: TGTGCCAGCAGCAAAGATACAGGGGGCTTGGGCAATGAGCAGTTCTTC
J: TRBJ2-1
size: -
length: 16
V: TRBV21-1
D: -

CDR3: CASRSQGAITDNEQFF
DNA: TGTGCCAGTAGGTCACAGGGGGCGATCACCGACAATGAGCAGTTCTTC
J: TRBJ2-1
size: few
length: 16
V: TRBV19
D: TRBD1

CDR3: CASIGGQSEAFF
DNA: TGCGCCAGTATCGGAGGGCAGTCTGAAGCTTTCTTT
J: TRBJ1-1
size: -
length: 12
V: TRBV5-1
D: -

CDR3: CASSERVGDSEAFF
DNA: TGTGCCAGCAGTGAAAGGGTAGGGGACTCTGAAGCTTTCTTT
J: TRBJ1-1
size: -
length: 14
V: TRBV25-1
D: -

CDR3: CASSTDQGSREAFF
DNA: TGTGCCAGCAGCACAGACCAGGGGTCTCGTGAAGCTTTCTTT
J: TRBJ1-1
size: few
length: 14
V: TRBV9
D: -

CDR3: CASSQDITVTNEKLFF
DNA: TGCGCCAGCAGCCAAGATATCACAGTCACTAATGAAAAACTGTTTTTT
J: TRBJ1-4
size: -
length: 16
V: TRBV4-3
D: -

CDR3: CASSFQQFNTEAFF
DNA: TGCGCCAGCAGCTTTCAACAATTTAACACTGAAGCTTTCTTT
J: TRBJ1-1
size: -
length: 14
V: TRBV5-1
D: -

CDR3: CASSRGDTKAYEQYF
DNA: TGCGCCAGCAGCCGGGGGGACACGAAGGCCTACGAGCAGTACTTC
J: TRBJ2-7
size: -
length: 15
V: TRBV5-1
D: -

CDR3: CASSLDLSGANVLTF
DNA: TGTGCCAGCAGCTTAGACTTATCTGGGGCCAACGTCCTGACTTTC
J: TRBJ2-6
size: -
length: 15
V: TRBV11-1
D: -

CDR3: CASSLGSAGDNEQFF
DNA: TGTGCCAGCAGCTTAGGCTCCGCGGGGGACAATGAGCAGTTCTTC
J: TRBJ2-1
size: -
length: 15
V: TRBV11-3
D: TRBD2

CDR3: CASSAGVNTEAFF
DNA: TGTGCCAGTAGTGCAGGGGTAAACACTGAAGCTTTCTTT
J: TRBJ1-1
size: -
length: 13
V: TRBV19
D: -

CDR3: CASSLGQGANSPLHF
DNA: TGTGCCAGCAGCTTGGGACAGGGGGCGAATTCACCCCTCCACTTT
J: TRBJ1-6
size: -
length: 15
V: TRBV7-6
D: TRBD1

CDR3: CASSLRTGQDLLEQYF
DNA: TGTGCCAGCAGCTTAAGGACGGGACAAGATTTATTGGAGCAGTACTTC
J: TRBJ2-5
size: -
length: 16
V: TRBV13
D: -

CDR3: CASSQDPAGLGEQYF
DNA: TGCGCCAGCAGCCAAGATCCCGCAGGGTTGGGCGAGCAGTACTTC
J: TRBJ2-7
size: -
length: 15
V: TRBV4-1
D: -

CDR3: CAWGGSTEAFF
DNA: TGTGCCTGGGGAGGGAGCACTGAAGCTTTCTTT
J: TRBJ1-1
size: -
length: 11
V: TRBV30
D: -

CDR3: CASSPVGLDTGELLF
DNA: TGCGCCAGCAGTCCCGTTGGACTAGACACCGGGGAGCTGCTTTTT
J: TRBJ2-2
size: -
length: 15
V: TRBV5-1
D: TRBD2

CDR3: CASSPPTGAKEETQYF
DNA: TGTGCCAGCAGCCCACCGACAGGGGCGAAGGAAGAGACCCAGTACTTC
J: TRBJ2-5
size: -
length: 16
V: TRBV14
D: TRBD1

CDR3: CASSPPEGAGTEAFF
DNA: TGTGCCAGCAGTCCCCCCGAAGGGGCTGGCACTGAAGCTTTCTTT
J: TRBJ1-1
size: -
length: 15
V: TRBV27
D: -

CDR3: CASSPDRVKAFF
DNA: TGTGCCAGCAGCCCGGACAGGGTTAAAGCTTTCTTT
J: TRBJ1-1
size: -
length: 12
V: TRBV11-2
D: TRBD1

CDR3: CATSRWGGETQYF
DNA: TGTGCCACCAGCAGATGGGGCGGAGAGACCCAGTACTTC
J: TRBJ2-5
size: few
length: 13
V: TRBV15
D: -

CDR3: CASSLAKGTGDKLFF
DNA: TGTGCCAGCAGCTTAGCGAAGGGGACAGGGGACAAACTGTTTTTT
J: TRBJ1-4
size: -
length: 15
V: TRBV7-2
D: TRBD1

CDR3: CASSMPGANTEAFF
DNA: TGTGCCAGTAGTATGCCAGGGGCGAACACTGAAGCTTTCTTT
J: TRBJ1-1
size: -
length: 14
V: TRBV19
D: -

CDR3: CASSRYQGGSGANVLTF
DNA: TGTGCCAGCAGCCGATATCAAGGGGGTTCTGGGGCCAACGTCCTGACTTTC
J: TRBJ2-6
size: -
length: 17
V: TRBV7-9
D: -

CDR3: CASSPSGQGSGNTIYF
DNA: TGCGCCAGCAGCCCCTCGGGACAGGGGTCTGGAAACACCATATATTTT
J: TRBJ1-3
size: few
length: 16
V: TRBV5-1
D: TRBD1

CDR3: CASSPLTAISGNTIYF
DNA: TGTGCCAGCAGCCCCCTGACAGCCATCTCTGGAAACACCATATATTTT
J: TRBJ1-3
size: -
length: 16
V: TRBV9
D: -

CDR3: CASTNRAGGYTF
DNA: TGTGCCAGCACCAACAGGGCGGGCGGCTACACCTTC
J: TRBJ1-2
size: few
length: 12
V: TRBV5-4
D: -

CDR3: CASNQGGTGGGANTGELFF
DNA: TGTGCCAGCAACCAAGGCGGGACAGGGGGCGGCGCGAACACCGGGGAGCTGTTTTTT
J: TRBJ2-2
size: -
length: 19
V: TRBV5-4
D: TRBD1

CDR3: CARRDSPLHF
DNA: TGTGCCAGGAGGGATTCACCCCTCCACTTT
J: TRBJ1-6
size: -
length: 10
V: TRBV6-9
D: -

CDR3: CASSLSGGSTDTQYF
DNA: TGTGCCAGCAGCTTAAGCGGGGGAAGCACAGATACGCAGTATTTT
J: TRBJ2-3
size: -
length: 15
V: TRBV5-4
D: TRBD2

CDR3: CASSFRLSLNYGYTF
DNA: TGTGCCAGCAGCTTTCGCCTGAGTCTTAACTATGGCTACACCTTC
J: TRBJ1-2
size: -
length: 15
V: TRBV5-8
D: -

CDR3: CASTLFATNEKLFF
DNA: TGTGCCAGCACCCTATTCGCAACTAATGAAAAACTGTTTTTT
J: TRBJ1-4
size: -
length: 14
V: TRBV6-1
D: -